The 3 T cell receptor beta chains in this list originate from one sample, sequenced in a study of T-cell memory formation after mild COVID-19. MiXCR, applied by TCRdb to the 5' RACE reads, yields one record per CDR3 protein. The profile shows fewer than 700,000 distinct CDR3 sequences, more than 15% of them singletons. The sequenced sample was PBMCs or a T cell subset sorted from them (not recorded which). These receptors originate from an adult woman who had mild COVID-19 (a few samples of this study predate the infection). Cell type and time point are not known.

The chain carries TRBV20-1 and TRBJ2-7; D gene uncertain. The CDR3 covers 17 residues. Trimming stripped 3 bases from V and 2 bases from J, with 23 bases between. Looked up from germline, CDR1 is DFQATT and CDR2 is SNEGSKA (reference sequence). The CDR3 coding sequence is TGCAGTGCTAGCAGACCGCAGGTCATACGATCCACCTACGAGCAGTACTTC. It is translated as CSASRPQVIRSTYEQYF.

This clonotype was detected only a few times. The V gene is TRBV30, the J gene TRBJ2-7; a possible D gene is TRBD1 (5 bases). Germline V gene lookup returns CDR1 GTSNPN and CDR2 SVGIG (reference sequence). V dropped 3 bases and J dropped 0 bases, with 15 bases sitting between them. CDR3 length: 15 residues. The DNA of the CDR3 is TGTGCCTGGAGCCCTAGACAGACTTTCTCCTACGAGCAGTACTTC. Its protein is CAWSPRQTFSYEQYF. Variable domain in full (rest from reference TRBV30 and TRBJ2-7): SQTIHQWPATLVQPVGSPLSLECTVEGTSNPNLYWYRQAAGRGLQLLFYSVGIGQISSEVPQNLSASRPQDRQFILSSKKLLLSDSGFYLCAWSPRQTFSYEQYFGPGTRLTVT.

V gene TRBV7-9 combines with J gene TRBJ1-6; TRBD1 agrees at 10 bases. The J segment lost 8 bases and the V segment lost 5 bases, leaving 3 bases of the junction unmatched. Germline-derived CDR1 and CDR2 are SEHNR and FQNEAQ (reference sequence). This CDR3 is built from 14 residues. In DNA form, the CDR3 reads TGTGCCAGCAGCACCGGGACAGGGGATTCACCCCTCCACTTT. The encoded protein is CASSTGTGDSPLHF.